These T cell receptor beta chains were read from a single sample in a study of cytomegalovirus exposure and HLA in healthy donors. Generated by immunoSEQ multiplex PCR, the TCRdb table keeps only in-frame clones and is missing some. The data show some 180,000 clones, with approximately 82% seen just once and around 1.7% held by the top ten. Specimen: PBMCs. Source of these receptors: a woman between 18 and 30 years old in good health and CMV-seronegative. Both conserved end residues are part of each CDR3. The D gene is left open where the match is weak. The size field is filled for only some rows; it gives once, few, many or a size class.

TRBJ2-2 | NA | TRBV7-7 | NA | TGTGCCAGCAGCCGAACTAGAGGCCCCGGGGAGCTGTTTTTT | CASSRTRGPGELFF
TRBJ2-2 | TRBD2 | TRBV11-2 | NA | TGTGCCAGCAGCCCTTGGACTAGCGGGGCTACCGGGGAGCTGTTTTTT | CASSPWTSGATGELFF
TRBJ2-3 | NA | TRBV18 | NA | TGTGCCAGCTCACCACCACAAGGGGGATGGGATACGCAGTATTTT | CASSPPQGGWDTQYF
TRBJ1-1 | NA | TRBV5-6 | many | TGTGCCAGCAGCTTGGGGCCGAACACTGAAGCTTTCTTT | CASSLGPNTEAFF
TRBJ1-2 | TRBD1 | TRBV7-9 | few | TGTGCCAGCAGCCGGGGGCAGGGGGCCGGGGGCTACACCTTC | CASSRGQGAGGYTF
TRBJ2-7 | NA | TRBV6-1 | NA | TGTGCCACCGTCCCTCCGGGAAGCGAGCAGTACTTC | CATVPPGSEQYF
TRBJ1-2 | NA | TRBV23-1 | NA | TGCGCCAGCAGTCCGAAGGGGGACAAGAACTATGGCTACACCTTC | CASSPKGDKNYGYTF
TRBJ1-6 | NA | TRBV5-1 | NA | TGCGCCAGCAGCCGACAGACGCTGAGCTCCTATAATTCACCCCTCCACTTT | CASSRQTLSSYNSPLHF
TRBJ1-5 | TRBD1 | TRBV30 | few | TGTGCCTGGAGTGGACAGGGCGGTCAGCCCCAGCATTTT | CAWSGQGGQPQHF
TRBJ1-1 | NA | TRBV18 | NA | TGTGCCAGCTCACGACAGCCCCACACTGAAGCTTTCTTT | CASSRQPHTEAFF
TRBJ2-5 | NA | TRBV12-5 | NA | TGTGCTAGTGGTTCGAACCGGGAGAAAGAGACCCAGTACTTC | CASGSNREKETQYF
TRBJ1-5 | NA | TRBV7-9 | NA | TGTGCCAGCAGCTTAGGGGGCAGGCAGCCCCAGCATTTT | CASSLGGRQPQHF
TRBJ2-1 | TRBD1 | TRBV4-3 | NA | TGCGCCAGCAGCCAAGGTTTTACAGGGGGCAGTGAGCAGTTCTTC | CASSQGFTGGSEQFF
TRBJ1-2 | NA | TRBV19 | NA | TGTGCCAGTATGAGTGGAGGAGGGTCCTATGGCTACACCTTC | CASMSGGGSYGYTF
TRBJ2-7 | NA | TRBV9 | NA | TGTGCCAGCAGCGTAGGCAGGGGCCACTACGAGCAGTACTTC | CASSVGRGHYEQYF